A selection of T cell receptor beta chains follows, all from one sample in a study of blood T cell repertoires in COVID-19. Profiled with immunoSEQ multiplex PCR; TCRdb holds only in-frame clones, not every one. The sample lists 200,000 or so clones, roughly 85% occurring once. Sequencing used PBMCs or T cells enriched from blood (not recorded which). The receptor set was obtained from a woman in her 40s with acute COVID-19. Both conserved end residues are part of each CDR3.

TRBV6-5,TRBJ1-1,CASRWTGTNTEAFF
TRBV6-5,TRBJ2-6,CASSYGSTGANVLTF
TRBV10-3,TRBJ1-5,CAISEGALVSNQPQHF
TRBV28,TRBJ2-3,CASMVGGGTDTQYF
TRBV5-1,TRBJ1-5,CASSLEGQGGQPQHF
TRBV13,TRBJ2-5,CASRPDSQATQYF
TRBV28,TRBJ2-1,CASSLTAPGLAGVFEQFF
TRBV7-6,TRBJ2-1,CASSPVFADREKFF
TRBV7-6,TRBJ1-2,CASSLATGGKGYGYTF
TRBV5-1,TRBJ2-7,CASSQARGKYEQYF
TRBV15,TRBJ2-4,CATSSLDRGKNIQYF
TRBV7-9,TRBJ2-2,CASSLDIRGDTGELFF
TRBV7-8,TRBJ1-4,CASSLRWGWGTTNEKLFF
TRBV19,TRBJ2-3,CASSSSGRGRGTDTQYF